This T cell receptor (beta chain) was identified during a study of control samples from healthy donors and cancer patients. V was trimmed by 6 bases and J by 3 bases, leaving 11 bases between them. The CDR3 loop spans 13 amino acids. Some clones are missing from TCRdb's copy, which holds only in-frame ones; the method was immunoSEQ multiplex PCR. The data contain some 410,000 clones, 75% to 95% of them singletons. The chain employs TRBV12-3 or TRBV12-4 and TRBJ2-5; D not resolved. This TCR derives from a man between 35 and 55 years old with head and neck cancer. The specimen was PBMCs. The CDR3: CASRLGFKETQYF. In nucleotides, the CDR3 is TGTGCCAGCAGGCTCGGGTTTAAAGAGACCCAGTACTTC.